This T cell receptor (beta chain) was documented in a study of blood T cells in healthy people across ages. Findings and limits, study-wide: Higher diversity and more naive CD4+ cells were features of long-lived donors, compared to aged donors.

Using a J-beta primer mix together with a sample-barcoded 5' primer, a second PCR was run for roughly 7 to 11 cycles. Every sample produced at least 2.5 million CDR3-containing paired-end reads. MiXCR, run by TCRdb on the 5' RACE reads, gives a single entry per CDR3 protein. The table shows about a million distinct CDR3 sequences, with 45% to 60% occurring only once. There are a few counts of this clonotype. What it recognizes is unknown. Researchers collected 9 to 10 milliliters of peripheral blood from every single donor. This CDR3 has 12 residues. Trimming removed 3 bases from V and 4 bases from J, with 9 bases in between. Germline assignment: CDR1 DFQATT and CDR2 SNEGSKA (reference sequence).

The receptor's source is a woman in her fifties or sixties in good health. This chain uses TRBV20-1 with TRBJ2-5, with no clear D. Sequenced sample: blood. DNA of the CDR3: TGCAGTGCTAGGCAGGTCAGAGAGACCCAGTACTTC. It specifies CSARQVRETQYF.